This entry describes one T cell receptor beta chain. As yet, its antigen is unknown. The record originates from a study of shared clonotypes between healthy human individuals. Study-level results: The authors sampled blood alone, and tissue repertoires likely differ. Generation probabilities of non-shared clonotypes were lower (relative to those shared by all four donors). Shared clonotypes: 4.5% to 5% naive CD4, under 4% naive CD8, less than 2.5% memory CD4, 0.35% to 0.5% memory CD8.

Data came from immunoSEQ multiplex PCR; TCRdb stores just in-frame clones and leaves some out. Of 1.4 million or so clones in the sample, approximately 98.5% are singletons; the top ten hold about 0.34%. Subsets obtained from CD4+ cells comprised CD45RA+ naive and CD45RA-negative memory cells. CDR3 size: 15 residues. Germline loops: CDR1 PRHDT, CDR2 FYEKMQ (reference sequence). The V gene end was trimmed by 0 bases and the J gene end by 0 bases; junction bases not matched to a gene: 1. This sequence was found in a man aged 30 to 45 in good health. The J gene is TRBJ1-1, the V gene TRBV13, with 7 bases fitting TRBD1. What was sequenced was naive CD4+ T cells sorted from blood. Specified subset: CD45RA+ positively selected. This chain's CDR3 is CASSLGGTVNTEAFF. The CDR3 nucleotides are TGTGCCAGCAGCTTAGGTGGGACAGTGAACACTGAAGCTTTCTTT.